This TCR beta chain comes out of a study of blood T cell repertoires in COVID-19. V was cut by 0 bases and J by 0 bases, with 12 bases left in between. The CDR3 consists of 17 residues. The germline gives CDR1 LGHNT, CDR2 FRNRAP. Method: immunoSEQ multiplex PCR; TCRdb's copy keeps in-frame clones and lacks some. The sample includes 200,000 to 250,000 clones, roughly 85% of them seen just once. The TCR sequence derives from a woman between 18 and 29 years old who had recovered from COVID-19. The gene calls are TRBV12-5 and TRBJ1-5; the D is unclear. What was sequenced was peripheral blood. The CDR3 loop is CASGLVSLSYSNQPQHF. Here the CDR3 DNA reads TGTGCTAGTGGTTTGGTAAGTCTCAGTTATAGCAATCAGCCCCAGCATTTT.